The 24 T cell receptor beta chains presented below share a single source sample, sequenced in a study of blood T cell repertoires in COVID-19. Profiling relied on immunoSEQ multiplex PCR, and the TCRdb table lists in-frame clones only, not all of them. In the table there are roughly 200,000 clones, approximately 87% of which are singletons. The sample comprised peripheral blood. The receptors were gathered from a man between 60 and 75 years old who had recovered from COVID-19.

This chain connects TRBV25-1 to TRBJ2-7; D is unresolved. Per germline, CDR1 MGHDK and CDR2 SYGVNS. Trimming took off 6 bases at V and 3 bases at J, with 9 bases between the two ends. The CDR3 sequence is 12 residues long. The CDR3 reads CASRNGGYEQYF. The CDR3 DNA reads TGTGCCAGCAGGAACGGTGGCTACGAGCAGTACTTC.

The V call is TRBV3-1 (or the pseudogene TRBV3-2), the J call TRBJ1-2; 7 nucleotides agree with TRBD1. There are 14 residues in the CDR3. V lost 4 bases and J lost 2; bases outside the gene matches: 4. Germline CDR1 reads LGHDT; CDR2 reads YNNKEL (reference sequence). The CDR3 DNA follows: TGTGCCAGCAGCCTACAGGGGCCCAACTATGGCTACACCTTC. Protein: CASSLQGPNYGYTF.

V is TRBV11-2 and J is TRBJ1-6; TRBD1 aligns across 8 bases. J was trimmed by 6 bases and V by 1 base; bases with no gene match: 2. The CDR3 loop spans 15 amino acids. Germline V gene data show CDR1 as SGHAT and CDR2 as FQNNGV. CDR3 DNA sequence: TGTGCCAGCAGCTTAGGAGGGACAGGTAATTCACCCCTCCACTTT. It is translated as CASSLGGTGNSPLHF.

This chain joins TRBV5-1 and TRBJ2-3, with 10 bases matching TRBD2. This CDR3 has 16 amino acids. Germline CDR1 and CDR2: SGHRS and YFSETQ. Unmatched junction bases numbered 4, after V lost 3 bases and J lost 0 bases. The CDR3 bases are TGCGCCAGCAGCTCCCGAGCGGGAGGGAGCACAGATACGCAGTATTTT. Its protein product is CASSSRAGGSTDTQYF.

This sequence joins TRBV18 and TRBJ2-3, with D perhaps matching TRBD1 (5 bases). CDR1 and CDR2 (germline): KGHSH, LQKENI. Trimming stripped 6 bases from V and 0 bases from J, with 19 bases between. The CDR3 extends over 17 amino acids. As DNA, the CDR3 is TGTGCCAGCTCCGCGACCTGGCAGGGAACTAGCACAGATACGCAGTATTTT. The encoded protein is CASSATWQGTSTDTQYF.

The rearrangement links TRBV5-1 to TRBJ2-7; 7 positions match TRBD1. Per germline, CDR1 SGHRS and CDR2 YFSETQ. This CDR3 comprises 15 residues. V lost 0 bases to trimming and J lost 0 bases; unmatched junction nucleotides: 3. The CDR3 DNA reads TGCGCCAGCAGCTTGGCCGGGACAGCCTCCTACGAGCAGTACTTC. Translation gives CASSLAGTASYEQYF.

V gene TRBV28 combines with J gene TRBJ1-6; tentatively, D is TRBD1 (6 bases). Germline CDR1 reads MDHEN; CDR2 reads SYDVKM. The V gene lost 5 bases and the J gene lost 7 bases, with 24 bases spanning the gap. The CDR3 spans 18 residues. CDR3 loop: CASSVGGAGTGRNSPLHF. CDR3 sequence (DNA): TGTGCCAGCAGTGTAGGGGGGGCGGGTACAGGGCGCAATTCACCCCTCCACTTT.

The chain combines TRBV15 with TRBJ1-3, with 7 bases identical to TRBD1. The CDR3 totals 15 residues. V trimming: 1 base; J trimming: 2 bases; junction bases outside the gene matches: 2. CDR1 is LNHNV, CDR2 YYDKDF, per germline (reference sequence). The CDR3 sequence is CATSRAGTAGNTIYF. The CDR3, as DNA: TGTGCCACCAGCAGAGCAGGGACAGCTGGAAACACCATATATTTT.

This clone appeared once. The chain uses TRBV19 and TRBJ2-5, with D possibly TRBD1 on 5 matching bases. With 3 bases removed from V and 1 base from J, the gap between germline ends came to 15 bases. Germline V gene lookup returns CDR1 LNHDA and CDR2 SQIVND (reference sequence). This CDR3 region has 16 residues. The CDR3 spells CASSITAPTAQETQYF. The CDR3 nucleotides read TGTGCCAGTAGTATCACTGCCCCGACAGCCCAAGAGACCCAGTACTTC.

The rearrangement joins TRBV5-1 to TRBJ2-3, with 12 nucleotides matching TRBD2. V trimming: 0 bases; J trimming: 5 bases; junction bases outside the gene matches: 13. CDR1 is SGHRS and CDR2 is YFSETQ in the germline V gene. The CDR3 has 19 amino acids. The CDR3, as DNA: TGCGCCAGCAGCTTGGACGATGGGAGACTAGCGGGAGAGAGAGATACGCAGTATTTT. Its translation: CASSLDDGRLAGERDTQYF.

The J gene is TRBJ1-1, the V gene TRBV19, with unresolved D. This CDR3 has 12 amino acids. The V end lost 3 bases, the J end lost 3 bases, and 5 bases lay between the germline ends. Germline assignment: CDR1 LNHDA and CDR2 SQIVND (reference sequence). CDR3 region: CASSIDYTEAFF. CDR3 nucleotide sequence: TGTGCCAGTAGTATTGACTACACTGAAGCTTTCTTT.

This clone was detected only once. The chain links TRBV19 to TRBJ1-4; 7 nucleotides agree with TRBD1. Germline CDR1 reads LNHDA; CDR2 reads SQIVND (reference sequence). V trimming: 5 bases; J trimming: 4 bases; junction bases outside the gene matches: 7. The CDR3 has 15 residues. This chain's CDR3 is CASSGGGQINEKLFF. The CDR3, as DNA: TGTGCCAGTAGTGGTGGGGGACAGATTAATGAAAAACTGTTTTTT.

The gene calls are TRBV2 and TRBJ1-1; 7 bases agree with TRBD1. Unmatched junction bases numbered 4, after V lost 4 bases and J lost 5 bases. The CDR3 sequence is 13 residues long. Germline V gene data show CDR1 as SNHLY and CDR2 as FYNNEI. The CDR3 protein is CASSGQGRTEAFF. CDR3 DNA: TGTGCCAGCAGTGGACAGGGCAGGACTGAAGCTTTCTTT.

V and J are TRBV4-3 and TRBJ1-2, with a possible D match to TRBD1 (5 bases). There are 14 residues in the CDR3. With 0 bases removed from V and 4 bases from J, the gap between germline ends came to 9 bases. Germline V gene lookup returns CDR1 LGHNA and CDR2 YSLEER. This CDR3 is CASSQDPQGYGYTF. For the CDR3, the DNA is TGCGCCAGCAGCCAAGATCCCCAGGGCTATGGCTACACCTTC.

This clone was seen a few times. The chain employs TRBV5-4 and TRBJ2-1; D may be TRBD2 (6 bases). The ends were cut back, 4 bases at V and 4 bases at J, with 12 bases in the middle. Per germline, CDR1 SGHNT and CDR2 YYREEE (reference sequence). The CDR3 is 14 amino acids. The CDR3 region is CASSIGGAYNEQFF. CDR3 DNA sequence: TGTGCCAGCAGCATTGGAGGGGCGTACAATGAGCAGTTCTTC.

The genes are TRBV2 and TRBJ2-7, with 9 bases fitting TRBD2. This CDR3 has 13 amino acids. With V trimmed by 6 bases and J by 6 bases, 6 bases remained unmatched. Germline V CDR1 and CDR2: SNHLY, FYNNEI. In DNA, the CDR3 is TGTGCCAGCAGAGGACTAGCGAAGCGCGAGCAGTACTTC. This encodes CASRGLAKREQYF.

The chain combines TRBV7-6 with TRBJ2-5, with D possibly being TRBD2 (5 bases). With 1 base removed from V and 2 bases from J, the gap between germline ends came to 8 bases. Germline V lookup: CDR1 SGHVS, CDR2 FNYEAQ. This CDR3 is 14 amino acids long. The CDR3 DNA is TGTGCCAGCAGCTTAGAACGGACTCAAGAGACCCAGTACTTC. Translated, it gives CASSLERTQETQYF. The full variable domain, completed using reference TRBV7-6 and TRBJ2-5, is GAGVSQSPRYKVTKRGQDVALRCDPISGHVSLYWYRQALGQGPEFLTYFNYEAQQDKSGLPNDRFSAERPEGSISTLTIQRTEQRDSAMYRCASSLERTQETQYFGPGTRLLVL.

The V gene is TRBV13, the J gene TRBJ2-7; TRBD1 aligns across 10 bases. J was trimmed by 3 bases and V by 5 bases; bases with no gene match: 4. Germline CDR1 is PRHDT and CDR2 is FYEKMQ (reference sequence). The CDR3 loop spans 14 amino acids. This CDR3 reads CASSTGQGLYEQYF. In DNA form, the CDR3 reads TGTGCCAGCAGCACGGGACAGGGGCTCTACGAGCAGTACTTC.

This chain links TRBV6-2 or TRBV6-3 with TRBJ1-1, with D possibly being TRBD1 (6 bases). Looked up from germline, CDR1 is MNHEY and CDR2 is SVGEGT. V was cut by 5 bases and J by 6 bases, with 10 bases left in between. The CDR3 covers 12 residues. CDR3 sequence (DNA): TGTGCCAGCAGTCCACAGGGACCTGAAGCTTTCTTT. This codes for CASSPQGPEAFF.

CDR3 coding DNA: TGTGCCAGCAGTCCCGGGACAGGGGAACAGCCCCAGCATTTT. This translates into CASSPGTGEQPQHF. V gene TRBV27 combines with J gene TRBJ1-5; 10 positions match TRBD1. J was trimmed by 7 bases and V by 5 bases; bases with no gene match: 5. This CDR3 spans 14 amino acids. The germline V gene encodes CDR1 MNHEY and CDR2 SMNVEV (reference sequence).

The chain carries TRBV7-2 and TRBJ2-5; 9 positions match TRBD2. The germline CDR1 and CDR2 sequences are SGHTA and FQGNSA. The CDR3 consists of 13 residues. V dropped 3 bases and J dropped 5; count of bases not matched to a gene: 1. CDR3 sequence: CASSFTSGETQYF. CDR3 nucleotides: TGTGCCAGCAGCTTTACTAGCGGGGAGACCCAGTACTTC.

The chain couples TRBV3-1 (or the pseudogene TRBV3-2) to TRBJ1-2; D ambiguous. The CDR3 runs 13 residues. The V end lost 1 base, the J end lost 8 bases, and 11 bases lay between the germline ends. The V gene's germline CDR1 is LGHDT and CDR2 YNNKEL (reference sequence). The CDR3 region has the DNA TGTGCCAGCAGCCAAGTTATACCTAGGGGCTACACCTTC. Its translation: CASSQVIPRGYTF.

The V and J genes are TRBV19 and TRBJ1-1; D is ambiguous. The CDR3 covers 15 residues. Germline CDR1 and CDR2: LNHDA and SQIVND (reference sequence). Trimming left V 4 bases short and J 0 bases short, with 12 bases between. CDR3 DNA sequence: TGTGCCAGTAGTAAGGCGCGGCTCATGAACACTGAAGCTTTCTTT. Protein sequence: CASSKARLMNTEAFF.

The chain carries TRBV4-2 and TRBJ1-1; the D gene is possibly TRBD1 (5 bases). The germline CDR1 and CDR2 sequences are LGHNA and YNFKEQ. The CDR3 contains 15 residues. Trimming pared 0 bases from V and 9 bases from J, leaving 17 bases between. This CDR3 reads CASSQDQGSSYQAFF. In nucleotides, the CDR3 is TGTGCCAGCAGCCAAGACCAGGGTTCATCCTATCAAGCTTTCTTT.